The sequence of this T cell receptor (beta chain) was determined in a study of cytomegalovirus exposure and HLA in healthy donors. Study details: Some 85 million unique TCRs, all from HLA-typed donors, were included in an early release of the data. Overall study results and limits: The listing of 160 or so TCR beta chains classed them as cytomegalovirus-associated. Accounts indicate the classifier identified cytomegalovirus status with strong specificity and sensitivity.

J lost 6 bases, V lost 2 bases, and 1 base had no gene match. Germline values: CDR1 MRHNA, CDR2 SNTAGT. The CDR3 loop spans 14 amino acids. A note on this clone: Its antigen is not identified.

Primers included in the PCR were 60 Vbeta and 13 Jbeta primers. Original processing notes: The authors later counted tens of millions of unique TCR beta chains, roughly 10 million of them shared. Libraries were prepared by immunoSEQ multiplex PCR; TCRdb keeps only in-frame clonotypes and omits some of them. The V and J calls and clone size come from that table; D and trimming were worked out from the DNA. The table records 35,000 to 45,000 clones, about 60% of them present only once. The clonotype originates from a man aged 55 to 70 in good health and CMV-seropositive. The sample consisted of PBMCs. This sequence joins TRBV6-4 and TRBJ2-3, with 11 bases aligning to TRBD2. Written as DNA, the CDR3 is TGTGCCAGCAGTGACATAGCGGGAGGGGATACGCAGTATTTT. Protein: CASSDIAGGDTQYF.